The clone carrying this T cell receptor beta chain appeared many times. The antigen is not known. The data originate from a study of T-cell memory formation after mild COVID-19. Study-wide results and caveats: A subset of responding clones appeared in pre-infection memory, suggesting cross-reactive memory joined. Chiefly within CM and EM were the contracting CD4+ clones; CD8+ ones were within EMRA.

The length of the CDR3 is 15 residues. Trimming at V came to 5 bases and at J to 4 bases, leaving 6 bases not matched to a gene. In germline, CDR1 is SGHAT, CDR2 FQNNGV. Barcoded TCR alpha and TCR beta cDNA libraries with UMIs came from 5'RACE using constant-segment primers. TCRdb recomputed calls from the 5' RACE reads with MiXCR, one row per CDR3 protein. The top ten hold around 7.7% of the sample, which has fewer than 650,000 distinct CDR3 sequences, about 20% seen once. Sequencing was performed on PBMCs or a T cell subset sorted from them (not recorded which). The source of this sequence is an adult woman who had mild COVID-19 (a few samples of this study predate the infection). Cell type and time point are not known. The gene calls are TRBV11-2 and TRBJ1-5; 9 nucleotides align to TRBD1. CDR3: CASSLDRGGNQPQHF. CDR3 sequence (DNA): TGTGCCAGCAGCCTCGACAGGGGGGGAAATCAGCCCCAGCATTTT.